Included here is one TCR beta chain sequence, with context. The antigen is not known. Measured with immunoSEQ multiplex PCR; TCRdb has only the in-frame clones, and not every one. The sample includes some 550,000 clones, roughly 97% of them seen just once. This entry is derived from a study of shared clonotypes between healthy human individuals. About the research overall: Per donor, three plates held CD4 naive cells, three held CD4 memory, two held CD8 naive and one held CD8 memory.

Germline CDR1 and CDR2: SGHNT and YYREEE (reference sequence). The CDR3 is made up of 15 amino acids. Trimming took off 3 bases at V and 7 bases at J, with 20 bases between the two ends. Whole-study findings and limits: Estimated richness was generally greater in naive than memory subsets. Naive CD4 clonotypes overlapped across a few donors at about 5.3%.

This receptor was obtained from a woman aged 30 to 39 in good health. Sequencing was done on a sample of naive CD4+ T cells sorted from blood. Specified subset: CD45RA+ positively selected. This chain connects TRBV5-4 to TRBJ2-7; D gene unclear. For the CDR3, the DNA is TGTGCCAGCAGCTCAACGACTGTGGGTGCGTGGGAGCAGTACTTC. This translates into CASSSTTVGAWEQYF.